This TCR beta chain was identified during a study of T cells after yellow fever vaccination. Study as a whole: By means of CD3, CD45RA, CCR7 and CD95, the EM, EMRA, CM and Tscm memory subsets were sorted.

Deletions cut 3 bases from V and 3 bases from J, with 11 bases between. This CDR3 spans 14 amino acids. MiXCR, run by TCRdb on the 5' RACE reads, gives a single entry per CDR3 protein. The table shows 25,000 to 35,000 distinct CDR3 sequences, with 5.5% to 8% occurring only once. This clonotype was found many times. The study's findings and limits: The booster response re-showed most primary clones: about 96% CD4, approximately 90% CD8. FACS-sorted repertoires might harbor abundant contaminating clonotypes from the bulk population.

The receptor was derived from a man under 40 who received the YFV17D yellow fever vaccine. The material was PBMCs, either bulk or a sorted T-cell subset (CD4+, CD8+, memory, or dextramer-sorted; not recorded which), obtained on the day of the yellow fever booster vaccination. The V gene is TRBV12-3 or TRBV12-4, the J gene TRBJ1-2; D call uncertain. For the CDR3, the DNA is TGTGCCAGCAGTTTGCCCCCGGCGGACTATGGCTACACCTTC. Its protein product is CASSLPPADYGYTF.